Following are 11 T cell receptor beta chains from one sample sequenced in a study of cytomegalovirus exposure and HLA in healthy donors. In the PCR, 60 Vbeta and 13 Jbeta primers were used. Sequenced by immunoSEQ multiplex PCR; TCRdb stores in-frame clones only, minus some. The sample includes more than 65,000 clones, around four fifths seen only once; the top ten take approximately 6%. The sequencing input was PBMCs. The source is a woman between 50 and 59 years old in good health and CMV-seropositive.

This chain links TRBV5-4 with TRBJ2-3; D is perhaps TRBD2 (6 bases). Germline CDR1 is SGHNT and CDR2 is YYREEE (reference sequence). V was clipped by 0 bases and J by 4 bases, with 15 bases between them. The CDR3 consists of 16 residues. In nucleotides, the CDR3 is TGTGCCAGCAGCTTGGGGGGGACCGGGGGATCAGATACGCAGTATTTT. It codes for CASSLGGTGGSDTQYF.

CDR3 protein: CASSTLAGGSGEQFF. The CDR3 coding sequence is TGTGCCAGCAGTACCCTAGCGGGAGGGTCGGGTGAGCAGTTCTTC. The chain couples TRBV6-5 to TRBJ2-1; 12 bases are a match to TRBD2. Germline lookup yields CDR1 MNHEY and CDR2 SVGAGI. The J segment lost 9 bases and the V segment lost 5 bases, leaving 8 bases of the junction unmatched. This CDR3 is built from 15 residues.

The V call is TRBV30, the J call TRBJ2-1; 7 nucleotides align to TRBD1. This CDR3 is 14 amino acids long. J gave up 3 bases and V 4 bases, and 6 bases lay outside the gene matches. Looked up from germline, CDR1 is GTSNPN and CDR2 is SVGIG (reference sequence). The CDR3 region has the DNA TGTGCCTGGACGGAAGGGGGCTACTACAATGAGCAGTTCTTC. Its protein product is CAWTEGGYYNEQFF.

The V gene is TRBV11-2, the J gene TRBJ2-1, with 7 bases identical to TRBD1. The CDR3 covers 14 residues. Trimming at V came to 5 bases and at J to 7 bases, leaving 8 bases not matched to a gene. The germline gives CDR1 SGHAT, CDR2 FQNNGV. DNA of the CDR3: TGTGCCAGCAGCGTACCGGGACAGAGAAATGAGCAGTTCTTC. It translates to CASSVPGQRNEQFF.

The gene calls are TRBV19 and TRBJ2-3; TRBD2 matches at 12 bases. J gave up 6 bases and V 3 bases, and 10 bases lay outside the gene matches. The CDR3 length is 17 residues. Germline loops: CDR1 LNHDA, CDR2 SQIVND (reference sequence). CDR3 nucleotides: TGTGCCAGTAGTATGCGTCGGACTAGCGGGACGTTTGATACGCAGTATTTT. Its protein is CASSMRRTSGTFDTQYF. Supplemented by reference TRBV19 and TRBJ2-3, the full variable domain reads DGGITQSPKYLFRKEGQNVTLSCEQNLNHDAMYWYRQDPGQGLRLIYYSQIVNDFQKGDIAEGYSVSREKKESFPLTVTSAQKNPTAFYLCASSMRRTSGTFDTQYFGPGTRLTVL.

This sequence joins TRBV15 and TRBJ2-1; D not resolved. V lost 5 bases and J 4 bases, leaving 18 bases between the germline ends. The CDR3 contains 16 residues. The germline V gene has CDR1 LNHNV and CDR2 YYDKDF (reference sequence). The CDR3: CATSGADGALYNEQFF. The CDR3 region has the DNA TGTGCCACCAGCGGTGCGGATGGCGCGCTATACAATGAGCAGTTCTTC.

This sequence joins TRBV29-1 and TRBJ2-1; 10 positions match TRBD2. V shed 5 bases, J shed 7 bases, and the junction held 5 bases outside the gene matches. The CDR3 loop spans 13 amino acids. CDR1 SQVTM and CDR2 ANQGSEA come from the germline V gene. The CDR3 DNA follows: TGCAGCGTTTGGGCTAGCGGGAGTAATGAGCAGTTCTTC. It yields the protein CSVWASGSNEQFF.

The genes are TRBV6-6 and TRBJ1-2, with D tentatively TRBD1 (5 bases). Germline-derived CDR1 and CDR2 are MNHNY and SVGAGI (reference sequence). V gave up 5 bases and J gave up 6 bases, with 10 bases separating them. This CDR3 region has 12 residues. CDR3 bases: TGTGCCAGCAGTACTATCAGGGATGGCTACACCTTC. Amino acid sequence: CASSTIRDGYTF.

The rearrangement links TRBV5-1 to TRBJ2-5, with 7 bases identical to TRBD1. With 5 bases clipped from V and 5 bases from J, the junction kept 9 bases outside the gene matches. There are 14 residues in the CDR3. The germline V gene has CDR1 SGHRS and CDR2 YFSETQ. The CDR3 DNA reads TGCGCCAGCAGACGGGACAGTTCCTCCGAGACCCAGTACTTC. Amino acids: CASRRDSSSETQYF.

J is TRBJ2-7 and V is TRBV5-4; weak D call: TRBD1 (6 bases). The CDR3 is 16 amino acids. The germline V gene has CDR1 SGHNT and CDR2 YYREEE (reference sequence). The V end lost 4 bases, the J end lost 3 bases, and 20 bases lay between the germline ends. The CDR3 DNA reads TGTGCCAGCAGCCCAAGTATGCCGGGACATAACTACGAGCAGTACTTC. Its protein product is CASSPSMPGHNYEQYF. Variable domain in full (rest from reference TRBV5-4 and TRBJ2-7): ETGVTQSPTHLIKTRGQQVTLRCSSQSGHNTVSWYQQALGQGPQFIFQYYREEENGRGNFPPRFSGLQFPNYSSELNVNALELDDSALYLCASSPSMPGHNYEQYFGPGTRLTVT.

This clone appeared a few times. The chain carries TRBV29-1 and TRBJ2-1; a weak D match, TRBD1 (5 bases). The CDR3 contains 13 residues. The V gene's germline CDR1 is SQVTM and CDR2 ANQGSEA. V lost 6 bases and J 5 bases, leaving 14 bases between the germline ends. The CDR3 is CSVTVIYHNEQFF. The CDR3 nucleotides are TGCAGCGTGACAGTAATTTACCACAATGAGCAGTTCTTC.